Listed here are 9 T cell receptor beta chains from one sample, sequenced in a study of T cells expressing NK-cell markers. TCRdb re-called the 5' RACE reads and gives one entry per CDR3 protein, without DNA. This table holds tens of thousands of distinct CDR3 sequences. Sequencing input: blood T cells: a sorted CD56 or NKG2C T cell subset, CD4+ or CD8+ T cells, or bulk PBMC T cells (not recorded which). The receptors were sampled from a woman aged 18 to 75 in good health.

This chain joins TRBV28 and TRBJ2-1; TCRdb's D gene call, TRBD2, goes unchecked for lack of DNA. The germline gives CDR1 MDHEN, CDR2 SYDVKM. The CDR3 runs 17 residues. CDR3 residues: CASSGLAGERSYNEQFF.

The CDR3 region is CASSPSGSYEQYF. This sequence joins TRBV9 and TRBJ2-7; TCRdb indicates TRBD2, and absent DNA this call remains unverified. CDR1 is SGDLS, CDR2 YYNGEE, per germline. CDR3 length: 13 residues.

V gene TRBV5-1 combines with J gene TRBJ2-7. The germline V gene encodes CDR1 SGHRS and CDR2 YFSETQ. The CDR3 loop spans 14 amino acids. CDR3 in amino acids: CASSLRHLVGEQYF. Based on the CDR3 plus reference TRBV5-1 and TRBJ2-7, the full variable domain is KAGVTQTPRYLIKTRGQQVTLSCSPISGHRSVSWYQQTPGQGLQFLFEYFSETQRNKGNFPGRFSGRQFSNSRSEMNVSTLELGDSALYLCASSLRHLVGEQYFGPGTRLTVT.

J is TRBJ1-1 and V is TRBV20-1. Per the germline V gene, CDR1 is DFQATT and CDR2 is SNEGSKA (reference sequence). CDR3 length equals 14 residues. CDR3 loop: CSAREEGLNTEAFF.

V and J are TRBV9 and TRBJ2-1. The CDR3 has 14 residues. CDR1 and CDR2 from the germline V gene are SGDLS and YYNGEE. CDR3 residues: CASSAFGGSLEQFF.

This CDR3 is CASSQEASGRAYTGELFF. The chain joins TRBV4-1 to TRBJ2-2; TCRdb's assignment of TRBD2 cannot be checked, as there is no DNA. The CDR3 totals 18 residues. CDR1 and CDR2 (germline): MGHRA, YSYEKL.

The V gene is TRBV5-1, the J gene TRBJ2-3. Germline CDR1 SGHRS, CDR2 YFSETQ. This CDR3 contains 17 residues. The CDR3 sequence is CASSLNSRYSSTDTQYF.

This chain connects TRBV6-1 to TRBJ1-1; TCRdb returns TRBD1, unconfirmable since there is no DNA. The CDR3 is made up of 14 amino acids. CDR1 is MNHNS, CDR2 SASEGT, per germline. Here the CDR3 reads CASNPSGLNTEAFF.

The chain is built from TRBV5-1 and TRBJ1-1; with no DNA, the TCRdb D assignment of TRBD1 cannot be verified. This CDR3 has 11 amino acids. Germline loops: CDR1 SGHRS, CDR2 YFSETQ. The CDR3 region is CASSLGGHAFF.